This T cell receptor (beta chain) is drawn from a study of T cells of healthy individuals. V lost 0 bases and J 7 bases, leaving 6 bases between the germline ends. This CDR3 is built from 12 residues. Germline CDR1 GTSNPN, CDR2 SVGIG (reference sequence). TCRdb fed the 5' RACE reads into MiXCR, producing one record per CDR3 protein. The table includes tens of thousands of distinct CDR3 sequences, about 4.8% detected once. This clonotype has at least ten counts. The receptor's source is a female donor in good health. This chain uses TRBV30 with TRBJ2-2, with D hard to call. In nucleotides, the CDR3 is TGTGCCTGGAGTGTACTCCTCGGGGAGCTGTTTTTT. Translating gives CAWSVLLGELFF. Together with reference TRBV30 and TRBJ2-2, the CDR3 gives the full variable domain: SQTIHQWPATLVQPVGSPLSLECTVEGTSNPNLYWYRQAAGRGLQLLFYSVGIGQISSEVPQNLSASRPQDRQFILSSKKLLLSDSGFYLCAWSVLLGELFFGEGSRLTVL.